Below are 15 T cell receptor beta chains sequenced from a single sample in a study of blood T cell repertoires in COVID-19. Method: immunoSEQ multiplex PCR; TCRdb's copy keeps in-frame clones and lacks some. The repertoire holds 95,000 to 150,000 clones, with roughly three quarters as singletons. Specimen: peripheral blood. The receptor set was obtained from a man aged 40-49 years with active or convalescent COVID-19.

The rearrangement joins TRBV4-1 to TRBJ2-7; D gene uncertain. The CDR3 totals 14 residues. Germline values: CDR1 MGHRA, CDR2 YSYEKL. The V end was cut by 1 base, the J end by 1 base, with 8 bases between. This chain's CDR3 is CASSQGQRSYEQYF. CDR3 DNA: TGCGCCAGCAGCCAAGGGCAGCGATCCTACGAGCAGTACTTC.

This clone has just one count. The rearrangement uses TRBV5-4 and TRBJ1-2; 10 positions match TRBD1. V was pared by 3 bases and J by 6 bases, with 8 bases of the junction left unmatched. CDR1 and CDR2 (germline): SGHNT, YYREEE (reference sequence). The CDR3 sequence is 15 residues long. CDR3 amino acids: CASSSASGTGDGYTF. For the CDR3, the DNA is TGTGCCAGCAGCTCGGCTTCAGGGACAGGGGATGGCTACACCTTC. Drawing the rest from reference TRBV5-4 and TRBJ1-2, the complete variable domain is ETGVTQSPTHLIKTRGQQVTLRCSSQSGHNTVSWYQQALGQGPQFIFQYYREEENGRGNFPPRFSGLQFPNYSSELNVNALELDDSALYLCASSSASGTGDGYTFGSGTRLTVV.

This clone was observed a single time. The V gene is TRBV4-2, the J gene TRBJ1-3, with 7 positions matching TRBD1. V trimming: 5 bases; J trimming: 0 bases; junction bases outside the gene matches: 7. Germline CDR1 LGHNA, CDR2 YNFKEQ. The CDR3 sequence is 16 residues long. CDR3 bases: TGTGCCAGCAGCTTGACAGGGCCGGTCTCTGGAAACACCATATATTTT. It is translated as CASSLTGPVSGNTIYF.

This clone has just a few counts. The rearrangement uses TRBV30 and TRBJ1-6; 8 bases map to TRBD1. V shed 2 bases, J shed 7 bases, and the junction held 7 bases outside the gene matches. This CDR3 spans 15 amino acids. The germline gives CDR1 GTSNPN, CDR2 SVGIG (reference sequence). The CDR3 DNA follows: TGTGCCTGGAGTCCCTCCGGGACAGGAAATTCACCCCTCCACTTT. Protein: CAWSPSGTGNSPLHF.

This clone was recorded once. For the CDR3, the DNA is TGTGCCAGCAGCTCCTGGGGGACAGCCTCCTACGAGCAGTACTTC. This translates into CASSSWGTASYEQYF. This chain connects TRBV5-6 to TRBJ2-7, with 7 bases lining up with TRBD1. The CDR3 sequence is 15 residues long. Germline V CDR1 and CDR2: SGHDT, YYEEEE. The ends lost 3 bases at V and 0 bases at J; junction bases unmatched: 6.

This chain links TRBV5-5 with TRBJ2-7; D perhaps matches TRBD2 (6 bases). This CDR3 contains 13 residues. V shed 4 bases and J shed 4 bases, with 12 bases lying between them. Germline V gene lookup returns CDR1 SGHKS and CDR2 YYEKEE (reference sequence). The CDR3 DNA is TGTGCCAGCAGCACTAGCCTAAGGTACGAGCAGTACTTC. This gives the protein CASSTSLRYEQYF.

This clone has more than one count but fewer than ten. The sample carries other DNA sequences with the same CDR3. This chain uses TRBV27 with TRBJ1-1; weak D call: TRBD1 (5 bases). V gave up 3 bases and J gave up 1 base, with 9 bases separating them. CDR3 length: 14 amino acids. Germline values: CDR1 MNHEY, CDR2 SMNVEV (reference sequence). The CDR3 coding sequence is TGTGCCAGCAGTTTGGGGCAGACGAACACTGAAGCTTTCTTT. Translation gives CASSLGQTNTEAFF.

This chain links TRBV2 with TRBJ2-7; TRBD1 matches 8 bases. Germline V gene data show CDR1 as SNHLY and CDR2 as FYNNEI. CDR3 length: 13 amino acids. The trim removed 9 bases at V and 1 base at J, leaving 5 bases unmatched. CDR3 loop: CASKGQESYEQYF. CDR3 sequence (DNA): TGTGCCAGTAAGGGACAGGAGTCCTACGAGCAGTACTTC.

The rearrangement links TRBV11-2 to TRBJ2-7; D call uncertain. CDR3 length equals 15 residues. V lost 5 bases and J 3 bases, leaving 17 bases between the germline ends. The V gene's germline CDR1 is SGHAT and CDR2 FQNNGV. The CDR3: CASSRHLQSNYEQYF. The CDR3 DNA reads as TGTGCCAGCAGCCGCCATTTACAATCCAACTACGAGCAGTACTTC.

As concerns this clone: The same CDR3 arises from other DNA sequences in this sample as well. J is TRBJ1-3 and V is TRBV5-1, with D possibly TRBD1 on 5 matching bases. CDR3 length: 15 residues. Germline CDR1 reads SGHRS; CDR2 reads YFSETQ. With 4 bases removed from V and 0 bases from J, the gap between germline ends came to 11 bases. CDR3 coding DNA: TGCGCCAGCAGCCCCGGGGGTGTCTCTGGAAACACCATATATTTT. This encodes CASSPGGVSGNTIYF.

This clone was seen a handful of times. DNA of the CDR3: TGTGCCAGCAGCCTTAGACCCCCGACAACGAACACTGAAGCTTTCTTT. It is translated as CASSLRPPTTNTEAFF. The chain has TRBV14 and TRBJ1-1, with D uncertain. V was cut by 4 bases and J by 1 base, with 16 bases left in between. CDR1 and CDR2 (germline): SGHDN, FVKESK. CDR3 size: 16 residues.

This clone has only one observation. V and J are TRBV30 and TRBJ1-2; possible D gene TRBD1, 6 bases. The CDR3 consists of 12 residues. The V gene lost 4 bases and the J gene lost 7 bases, with 13 bases spanning the gap. Germline V gene lookup returns CDR1 GTSNPN and CDR2 SVGIG (reference sequence). CDR3 amino acids: CAWNPGHPGYTF. In DNA form, the CDR3 reads TGTGCCTGGAATCCGGGACATCCTGGCTACACCTTC.

The V and J genes are TRBV6-5 and TRBJ2-7, with a weak D call TRBD1 (6 bases). Per germline, CDR1 MNHEY and CDR2 SVGAGI. Trimming took 6 bases from V and 7 from J, leaving 22 bases between them. The CDR3 has 15 residues. The CDR3 protein is CASRAPTGGLGEQYF. The DNA of the CDR3 is TGTGCCAGCAGGGCCCCGACAGGAGGTCTTGGGGAGCAGTACTTC.

The rearrangement links TRBV19 to TRBJ2-7; 8 nucleotides line up with TRBD1. The CDR3 spans 15 residues. Germline V lookup: CDR1 LNHDA, CDR2 SQIVND (reference sequence). Trimming cost V 5 bases and J 4 bases; bases outside gene matches: 10. The CDR3 spells CASSLGRGQGYEQYF. As DNA, the CDR3 is TGTGCCAGTAGTTTGGGCAGGGGGCAGGGGTACGAGCAGTACTTC.

Here the CDR3 reads CASSLGVPGLAGGPSTDTQYF. In DNA, the CDR3 is TGTGCCAGCAGCTTAGGGGTCCCGGGACTAGCGGGAGGTCCTAGCACAGATACGCAGTATTTT. The chain uses TRBV13 and TRBJ2-3; TRBD2 matches 15 bases. Per germline, CDR1 PRHDT and CDR2 FYEKMQ (reference sequence). This CDR3 is 21 amino acids long. V shed 0 bases and J 0 bases; nucleotides not matched to a gene: 10.